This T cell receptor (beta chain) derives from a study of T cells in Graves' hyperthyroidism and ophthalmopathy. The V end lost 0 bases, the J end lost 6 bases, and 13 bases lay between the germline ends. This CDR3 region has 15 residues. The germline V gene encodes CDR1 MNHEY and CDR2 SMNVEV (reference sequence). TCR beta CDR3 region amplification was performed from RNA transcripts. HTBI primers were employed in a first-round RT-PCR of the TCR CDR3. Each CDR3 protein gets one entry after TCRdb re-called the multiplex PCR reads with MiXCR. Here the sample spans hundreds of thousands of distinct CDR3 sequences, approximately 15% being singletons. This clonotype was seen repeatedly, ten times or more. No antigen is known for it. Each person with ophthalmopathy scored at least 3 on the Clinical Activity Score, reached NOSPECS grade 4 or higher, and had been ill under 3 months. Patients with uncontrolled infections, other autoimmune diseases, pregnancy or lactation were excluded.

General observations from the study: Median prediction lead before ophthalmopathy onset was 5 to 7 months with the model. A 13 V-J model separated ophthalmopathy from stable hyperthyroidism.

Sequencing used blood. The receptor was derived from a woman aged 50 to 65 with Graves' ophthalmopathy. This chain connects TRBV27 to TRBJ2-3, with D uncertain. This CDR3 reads CASSLSLRYGDTQYF. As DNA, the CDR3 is TGTGCCAGCAGTTTATCGTTACGGTATGGGGATACGCAGTATTTT.